What follows is one T cell receptor (beta chain) and its context. Its antigen is not known. This sample was included in a study of T-cell reconstitution after alpha-beta-depleted transplantation in children. Broader study findings: Several hundred expanded graft clones reportedly were the source of alpha-beta T cells about two months after transplant.

The CDR3 extends over 13 amino acids. Germline values: CDR1 KGHDR, CDR2 SFDVKD. V was clipped by 7 bases and J by 10 bases; unmatched bases: 7. Preparation of the TCRbeta library used unique molecular identifiers. TCRdb independently ran MiXCR on the PCR reads; one entry per CDR3 protein. The profile covers 350,000 to 500,000 distinct CDR3 sequences, with 43% appearing a single time and approximately 25% taken by the ten largest. The source is a girl aged 2-15 years with aplastic anemia, due to receive a stem cell transplant. The sequencing here drew on PBMCs, taken before TCRalphabeta/CD19-depleted stem cell transplant. The rearrangement joins TRBV24-1 to TRBJ2-1, with 9 positions matching TRBD2. CDR3 sequence reads: CATSSGRPSEQFF. CDR3 sequence (DNA): TGTGCCACCAGCAGCGGGAGGCCCTCGGAGCAGTTCTTC.